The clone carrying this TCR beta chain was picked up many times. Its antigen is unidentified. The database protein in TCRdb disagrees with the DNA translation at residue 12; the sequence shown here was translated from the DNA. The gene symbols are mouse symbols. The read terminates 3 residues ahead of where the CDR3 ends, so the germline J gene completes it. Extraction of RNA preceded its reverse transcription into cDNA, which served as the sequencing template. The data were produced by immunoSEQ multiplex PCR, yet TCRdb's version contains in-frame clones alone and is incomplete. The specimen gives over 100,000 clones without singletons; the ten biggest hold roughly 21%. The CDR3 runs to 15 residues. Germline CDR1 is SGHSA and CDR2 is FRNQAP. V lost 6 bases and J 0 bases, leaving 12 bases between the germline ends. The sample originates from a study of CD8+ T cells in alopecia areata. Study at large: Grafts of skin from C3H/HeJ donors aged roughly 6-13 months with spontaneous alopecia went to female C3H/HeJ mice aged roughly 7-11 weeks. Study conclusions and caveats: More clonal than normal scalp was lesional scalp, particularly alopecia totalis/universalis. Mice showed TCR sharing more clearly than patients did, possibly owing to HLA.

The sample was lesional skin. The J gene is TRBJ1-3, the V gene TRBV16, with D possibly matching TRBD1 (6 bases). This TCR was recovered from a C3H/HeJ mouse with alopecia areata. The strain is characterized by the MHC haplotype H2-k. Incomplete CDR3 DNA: TGTGCAAGCAGTCATATACAGGGTTCTGGAAATACG. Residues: CASSHIQGSGNT. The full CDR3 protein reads CASSHIQGSGNTLYF.